This T cell receptor (beta chain) was captured by sequencing in a study of blood T cells in healthy people across ages. CDR3 length equals 12 residues. Germline assignment: CDR1 MNHEY and CDR2 SMNVEV (reference sequence). Then a second PCR, running roughly 7 to 11 cycles, was carried out with a sample-barcoded 5' primer and a J-beta primer mix. TCRdb recomputed calls from the 5' RACE reads with MiXCR, one row per CDR3 protein. This sample has approximately 360,000 distinct CDR3 sequences, with approximately 47% found just once. In this sample, this clonotype turned up a few times. A much more abundant neighbour one base away suggests this may be a read error.

This sequence originates from a man in his sixties in good health. Sequencing used blood. The chain is built from TRBV27 and TRBJ2-5, with unresolved D. In DNA form, the CDR3 reads TGTGCCACCAGTAAGAAGGGAAATGAGCAGTACTTC. Translation gives CATSKKGNEQYF.